This record concerns one T cell receptor (beta chain) sequence. The data derive from a study of PD-1 blockade in classical Hodgkin lymphoma. All patients relapsed after autologous stem cell transplantation, and brentuximab vedotin exposure varied. Sequenced by immunoSEQ multiplex PCR; TCRdb stores in-frame clones only, minus some. This repertoire shows 30,000 to 45,000 clones, 69% found once; its top ten account for roughly 13%. CDR1 is SGHTA and CDR2 is FQGNSA in the germline V gene. The V end was cut by 1 base, the J end by 4 bases, with 14 bases between. This CDR3 is built from 15 residues. V is TRBV7-2 and J is TRBJ2-7; no clear D. This receptor was obtained from a human donor with classical Hodgkin lymphoma. The specimen was peripheral blood mononuclear cells (PBMCs), collected before the second cycle of nivolumab. DNA of the CDR3: TGTGCCAGCAGCTTAGGGGGTAGCAGTCTATACGAGCAGTACTTC. Translated: CASSLGGSSLYEQYF.